This T cell receptor (beta chain) came from a study of CD8 T cells in Susac syndrome. Negative isolation yielded CD4+ and CD8+ T cells, and FACS enriched TEMRA cells. This clonotype has just one count. Reverse transcription of about 0.45 to 1 ug RNA was performed with random hexamers. TCRdb called the immunoSEQ multiplex PCR reads again in MiXCR, with one record for every CDR3 protein. The sample contains roughly 140,000 distinct CDR3 sequences, 90% to 95% of which appear only once. This receptor was taken from a human donor with multiple sclerosis. Sequenced: CD8+ T cells from PBMCs.

The CDR3 DNA follows: TGTGCCAGCTCCCCGGTAAAGGGAGGAGAGACCCAGTACTTC. This encodes CASSPVKGGETQYF. The chain uses TRBV27 and TRBJ2-5, with D possibly matching TRBD2 (6 bases). There are 14 residues in the CDR3. Germline V gene lookup returns CDR1 MNHEY and CDR2 SMNVEV (reference sequence). V lost 8 bases and J lost 4, with 17 bases in between.